These T cell receptor beta chains were read from a single sample in a study of blood T cell repertoires in COVID-19. This table comes from immunoSEQ multiplex PCR, and its TCRdb copy is limited to in-frame clones, with some not included. The sample contains a few hundred thousand clones, around nine tenths of which appear only once. Source material: PBMCs or T cells enriched from blood (not recorded which). The source is a woman aged 45-60 years who had recovered from COVID-19. Each CDR3 is given with its conserved first and last residue. A D gene is named only where the DNA matches it firmly. Some rows mark clone size as missing; the rest say once, few, many or name a class of expanded clone.

>TRBD1|-|TRBJ1-2|TRBV6-5
TGTGCCAGCAGTATGGACAGGGCCGTCTTTGGCTACACCTTC
CASSMDRAVFGYTF
>TRBD1|few|TRBJ1-2|TRBV7-2
TGTGCCAGCAGCACCGAACAGGGGTTATATCTGGGTGGCTACACCTTC
CASSTEQGLYLGGYTF
>-|-|TRBJ1-4|TRBV6-5
TGTGCCAGCAGTTCCACGGAGGCGCGTGAAAAACTGTTTTTT
CASSSTEAREKLFF
>TRBD2|-|TRBJ2-7|TRBV6-5
TGTGCCAGCAGCCCGACTAGCGGGGGCCGCTACGAGCAGTACTTC
CASSPTSGGRYEQYF
>-|once|TRBJ1-1|TRBV18
TGTGCCAGCTCACCACTTACTGGGCGCGCTGAAGCTTTCTTT
CASSPLTGRAEAFF
>TRBD1|-|TRBJ1-1|TRBV7-3
TGTGCCAGCAGCTCTTCAGGGGGGAACACTGAAGCTTTCTTT
CASSSSGGNTEAFF
>-|few|TRBJ1-4|TRBV28
TGTGCCAGCAGCCTAGGCGGGGCTTCAACTAATGAAAAACTGTTTTTT
CASSLGGASTNEKLFF
>TRBD1|-|TRBJ1-1|TRBV5-1
TGCGCCAGCAGCCGGGACGGGACAGCTGAAGCTTTCTTT
CASSRDGTAEAFF
>-|-|TRBJ2-2|TRBV28
TGTGCCAGCACGCCGGGGGACCGGACCGGGGAGCTGTTTTTT
CASTPGDRTGELFF
>TRBD1|-|TRBJ1-2|TRBV5-1
TGCGCCAGCAGCCCGGGACAGGGGTTCTATGGCTACACCTTC
CASSPGQGFYGYTF
>-|-|TRBJ2-3|TRBV6-4
TGTGCCAGCAGTGGGGCTGGCGAGAAAGATACGCAGTATTTT
CASSGAGEKDTQYF
>-|-|TRBJ1-2|TRBV5-1
TGCGCCAGCAGCTTTCAGGCCTATGGCTACACCTTC
CASSFQAYGYTF
>-|-|TRBJ1-2|TRBV14
TGTGCCAGCAGCGTACAGACTAACTATGGCTACACCTTC
CASSVQTNYGYTF
>-|-|TRBJ1-1|TRBV5-1
TGCGCCAGCAGCGGCGGGACGGAATCAACTGAAGCTTTCTTT
CASSGGTESTEAFF
>-|-|TRBJ2-7|TRBV20-1
TGCAGTGCTAGACAATACGAGCAGTACTTC
CSARQYEQYF
>TRBD1|-|TRBJ2-5|TRBV4-1
TGCGCCAGCAGCCAAGTACAGGACAGGGGGCAAGAGACCCAGTACTTC
CASSQVQDRGQETQYF
>-|-|TRBJ2-1|TRBV7-9
TGTGCCAGCAGTTCCGTCACCACACCCTCCTACAATGAGCAGTTCTTC
CASSSVTTPSYNEQFF
>-|-|TRBJ1-2|TRBV3-1/TRBV3-2
TGTGCCAGCAGCCAAGAGAGGGTCCCCCTTTATGGCTACACCTTC
CASSQERVPLYGYTF
>-|few|TRBJ2-5|TRBV3-1/TRBV3-2
TGTGCCAGCAGTATGGGAGATCAAGAGACCCAGTACTTC
CASSMGDQETQYF
>-|-|TRBJ2-5|TRBV7-6
TGTGCCAGCAGCTTAGTGGGCGGGGGCCAACAAGAGACCCAGTACTTC
CASSLVGGGQQETQYF
>-|-|TRBJ2-7|TRBV7-6
TGTGCCAGCAGCTTAGGAGTTTCCTACGAGCAGTACTTC
CASSLGVSYEQYF
>TRBD2|-|TRBJ2-1|TRBV3-1/TRBV3-2
TGTGCCAGCAGCCTCCGCGGGGGACGATACAATGAGCAGTTCTTC
CASSLRGGRYNEQFF
>-|-|TRBJ1-2|TRBV6-5
TGTGCCAGCAGTCTGACAGGTCTCTATGGCTACACCTTC
CASSLTGLYGYTF
>-|-|TRBJ1-2|TRBV14
TGTGCCAGCAGCCAAGCCGGGACTGAAGGCTACACCTTC
CASSQAGTEGYTF
>-|-|TRBJ1-5|TRBV28
TGTGCCAGCAGTCCGGCCGGGAGGGCCAATCAGCCCCAGCATTTT
CASSPAGRANQPQHF
>-|-|TRBJ1-4|TRBV7-9
TGTGCCAGCAGCTCCGGGACATCTGAAAAACTGTTTTTT
CASSSGTSEKLFF
>-|-|TRBJ1-5|TRBV2
TGTGCCAGCAGATCGAGCAATCAGCCCCAGCATTTT
CASRSSNQPQHF
>-|-|TRBJ2-3|TRBV11-3
TGTGCCAGCAGCTTGGGACTCACGGTCACAGATACGCAGTATTTT
CASSLGLTVTDTQYF